Below, 30 T cell receptor beta chains from the same sample are listed, as sequenced in a study of T-cell reconstitution after alpha-beta-depleted transplantation in children. Unique molecular identifiers featured in how the TCRbeta library was prepared. TCRdb reprocessed the PCR reads with MiXCR, giving one entry per CDR3 protein. This table holds around 370,000 distinct CDR3 sequences, 9% to 12% found once. The specimen was PBMCs from the stem cell graft donor, collected from the stem cell graft. The origin of the receptors is a human donor who donated a stem cell graft to a child with acute lymphoblastic leukemia.

This clonotype has only a few counts. The chain combines TRBV29-1 with TRBJ2-3; 8 positions match TRBD2. Losses at the gene ends were 2 bases for V and 0 bases for J; bases not matched to a gene: 7. Germline V CDR1 and CDR2: SQVTM, ANQGSEA. There are 16 residues in the CDR3. This chain's CDR3 is CSVELAGSPSTDTQYF. The DNA for the CDR3 is TGCAGCGTTGAACTAGCGGGTTCACCTAGCACAGATACGCAGTATTTT.

V gene TRBV20-1 combines with J gene TRBJ2-5; tentatively, D is TRBD1 or TRBD2 (5 bases each). Trimming stripped 0 bases from V and 7 bases from J, with 15 bases between. In germline, CDR1 is DFQATT, CDR2 SNEGSKA (reference sequence). This CDR3 is 14 amino acids long. The CDR3 is CSARDSTGPGTQYF. The CDR3 DNA follows: TGCAGTGCTAGAGATTCGACGGGGCCCGGGACCCAGTACTTC.

V gene TRBV23-1 combines with J gene TRBJ2-7; D unresolved. TRBV23-1 is assigned to the ORF class and has an uncertain function. The CDR3 is 14 residues long. V was trimmed by 3 bases and J by 2 bases, leaving 11 bases between them. CDR3 DNA: TGCGCCAGCAGTCATGGGTGTCCGACCTACGAGCAGTACTTC. Protein product: CASSHGCPTYEQYF.

This clonotype occurred a few times. V and J are TRBV7-9 and TRBJ1-1; D not resolved. CDR3 length equals 13 residues. V was clipped by 11 bases and J by 2 bases, with 15 bases between them. Germline CDR1 is SEHNR and CDR2 is FQNEAQ (reference sequence). CDR3 DNA: TGTGCCCTCCGGAGAGGAGCCAACACTGAAGCTTTCTTT. It is translated as CALRRGANTEAFF.

Many counts were recorded for this clonotype. The J gene is TRBJ1-2, the V gene TRBV12-3 or TRBV12-4, with D unresolved. CDR3 length: 13 residues. V was trimmed by 3 bases and J by 7 bases, leaving 12 bases between them. The CDR3 sequence: CASSFEGPSGYTF. The CDR3 DNA is TGTGCCAGCAGTTTTGAGGGCCCCAGTGGCTACACCTTC.

This clonotype was recorded at least ten times. The genes are TRBV2 and TRBJ1-2; D uncertain. Trimming took 5 bases from V and 4 from J, leaving 11 bases between them. The CDR3 runs to 13 residues. Germline-derived CDR1 and CDR2 are SNHLY and FYNNEI. CDR3 region: CASSRASTYGYTF. The CDR3 nucleotides are TGTGCCAGCAGTCGGGCCTCGACCTATGGCTACACCTTC.

This chain joins TRBV5-1 and TRBJ1-5, with D hard to call. V lost 1 base, J lost 5 bases, and 13 bases lay in between. Germline CDR1 and CDR2: SGHRS and YFSETQ. This CDR3 is 15 amino acids long. The CDR3 is CASSLTGGNDQPQHF. In DNA form, the CDR3 reads TGCGCCAGCAGCTTGACTGGCGGGAATGATCAGCCCCAGCATTTT. Supplemented by reference TRBV5-1 and TRBJ1-5, the full variable domain reads KAGVTQTPRYLIKTRGQQVTLSCSPISGHRSVSWYQQTPGQGLQFLFEYFSETQRNKGNFPGRFSGRQFSNSRSEMNVSTLELGDSALYLCASSLTGGNDQPQHFGDGTRLSIL.

This clonotype was seen a few times. This chain uses TRBV7-2 with TRBJ2-7, with 8 bases aligning to TRBD2. V dropped 5 bases and J dropped 3; count of bases not matched to a gene: 9. Germline values: CDR1 SGHTA, CDR2 FQGNSA. This CDR3 spans 15 amino acids. The CDR3 DNA is TGTGCCAGCAGCCGTAGGGCTAGCGGGTACTACGAGCAGTACTTC. Translation gives CASSRRASGYYEQYF.

In this sample, this clonotype turned up many times. The chain recombines TRBV6-1 with TRBJ2-7; no clear D gene. The V end lost 7 bases, the J end lost 6 bases, and 22 bases lay between the germline ends. The CDR3 extends over 15 amino acids. Germline CDR1 MNHNS, CDR2 SASEGT. CDR3 loop: CASNRGATSSGEQYF. CDR3 coding DNA: TGTGCCAGCAACCGAGGCGCTACATCTTCCGGCGAGCAGTACTTC.

This clonotype has a count of ten or more. This rearrangement joins TRBV9 to TRBJ2-3; 7 bases are a match to TRBD1. V gave up 4 bases and J gave up 1 base; unmatched junction bases: 6. This CDR3 region has 15 residues. Germline CDR1 and CDR2: SGDLS and YYNGEE. The CDR3 nucleotides read TGTGCCAGCAGCCCGCACAGGGGTGGCACAGATACGCAGTATTTT. The encoded protein is CASSPHRGGTDTQYF.

The chain recombines TRBV10-3 with TRBJ2-7; D uncertain. Germline V gives CDR1 ENHRY, CDR2 SYGVKD. The CDR3 runs 14 residues. The V end was cut by 10 bases, the J end by 3 bases, with 19 bases between. The CDR3 is CASTTPHRSYEQYF. As DNA, the CDR3 is TGTGCCAGCACAACACCCCATCGGAGCTACGAGCAGTACTTC.

The genes are TRBV4-3 and TRBJ2-2, with 7 bases fitting TRBD2. With 3 bases clipped from V and 7 bases from J, the junction kept 5 bases outside the gene matches. CDR1 is LGHNA and CDR2 is YSLEER in the germline V gene. CDR3 length equals 14 residues. The CDR3, as DNA: TGCGCCAGCAGCCAGGGGGGGTCAGGCGGGGAGCTGTTTTTT. Amino acid sequence: CASSQGGSGGELFF.

This chain uses TRBV12-3 or TRBV12-4 with TRBJ1-5; D not certain. The CDR3 is made up of 11 amino acids. With 6 bases removed from V and 4 bases from J, the gap between germline ends came to 4 bases. Written as DNA, the CDR3 is TGTGCCAGCAGATATAATCAGCCCCAGCATTTT. Encoded protein: CASRYNQPQHF.

This clonotype appeared a few times. This sequence joins TRBV6-4 and TRBJ2-3; the match to TRBD2 covers 14 bases. Unmatched junction bases numbered 6, after V lost 3 bases and J lost 7 bases. The CDR3 covers 16 residues. CDR1 is MRHNA and CDR2 is SNTAGT in the germline V gene. CDR3 bases: TGTGCCAGCAGTGAAGGGGGGACTAGCGGGAGTAATACGCAGTATTTT. Protein product: CASSEGGTSGSNTQYF.

The chain carries TRBV11-2 and TRBJ2-2; D possibly corresponds to TRBD2 (6 bases). The CDR3 contains 19 residues. V lost 4 bases and J lost 1, with 22 bases in between. CDR1 and CDR2 (germline): SGHAT, FQNNGV. The CDR3 region is CASSSIGTPEHLNTGELFF. Here the CDR3 DNA reads TGTGCCAGCAGCTCGATCGGGACTCCGGAACATCTGAACACCGGGGAGCTGTTTTTT.

There are a few counts of this clonotype. This chain connects TRBV7-2 to TRBJ2-7; TRBD2 agrees at 11 bases. This CDR3 has 15 residues. Trimming took 6 bases from V and 1 from J; bases not matched to a gene: 5. CDR1 and CDR2 (germline): SGHTA, FQGNSA. Here the CDR3 reads CASRLLAGGSYEQYF. The CDR3 DNA reads as TGTGCCAGCAGACTTTTAGCGGGAGGGTCCTACGAGCAGTACTTC.

The V gene is TRBV5-1, the J gene TRBJ2-5, with 7 bases identical to TRBD2. CDR1 SGHRS and CDR2 YFSETQ come from the germline V gene. With V trimmed by 4 bases and J by 2 bases, 5 bases remained unmatched. The CDR3 is 14 residues long. The CDR3 region is CASSRPGGQETQYF. The CDR3, as DNA: TGCGCCAGCAGCAGACCCGGGGGGCAAGAGACCCAGTACTTC.

The chain employs TRBV7-8 and TRBJ2-7; D may be TRBD2 (5 bases). V lost 0 bases to trimming and J lost 0 bases, with 18 bases between them. CDR1 and CDR2 from the germline V gene are SGHVS and FQNEAQ. This CDR3 spans 18 amino acids. Here the CDR3 reads CASSLALHAGESSYEQYF. DNA for the CDR3: TGTGCCAGCAGCTTAGCGCTCCACGCCGGGGAGAGCTCCTACGAGCAGTACTTC.

This clonotype was counted at least ten times. Germline and junction disagree at one end, which may indicate a read error. The genes are TRBV6-1 and TRBJ2-1, with 7 positions matching TRBD1. Germline V lookup: CDR1 MNHNS, CDR2 SASEGT. CDR3 length equals 17 residues. The CDR3 DNA reads TGTGCCAGCATCCCCCTATACACAGGGGAATCCTTCAATGAGCAGTTCTTC. Amino acid sequence: CASIPLYTGESFNEQFF.

The V gene is TRBV7-9, the J gene TRBJ2-1; TRBD1 matches at 9 bases. This CDR3 is 16 amino acids long. Germline-derived CDR1 and CDR2 are SEHNR and FQNEAQ (reference sequence). The ends lost 1 base at V and 3 bases at J; junction bases unmatched: 4. CDR3 protein: CASSLGGTGSYNEQFF. The DNA of the CDR3 is TGTGCCAGCAGCTTAGGTGGGACAGGGAGCTACAATGAGCAGTTCTTC.

This chain connects TRBV29-1 to TRBJ2-3; 11 bases agree with TRBD2. With V trimmed by 8 bases and J by 4 bases, 11 bases remained unmatched. In germline, CDR1 is SQVTM, CDR2 ANQGSEA. CDR3 length: 15 amino acids. The CDR3 bases are TGCAGCTTCAGACCCGGGACTAGCGGATCAGATACGCAGTATTTT. Translated, it gives CSFRPGTSGSDTQYF.

This clonotype was found many times. V gene TRBV20-1 combines with J gene TRBJ1-2; tentative D call: TRBD1 (5 bases). V lost 3 bases and J 4 bases, leaving 12 bases between the germline ends. There are 13 residues in the CDR3. Germline V CDR1 and CDR2: DFQATT, SNEGSKA (reference sequence). CDR3 nucleotides: TGCAGTGCTAGTTCGGGGACGACCTATGGCTACACCTTC. It codes for CSASSGTTYGYTF.

There are many counts of this clonotype. The chain uses TRBV4-2 and TRBJ2-7, with 9 bases lining up with TRBD2. The CDR3 extends over 15 amino acids. The V gene end was trimmed by 2 bases and the J gene end by 4 bases; junction bases not matched to a gene: 6. Germline-derived CDR1 and CDR2 are LGHNA and YNFKEQ. In nucleotides, the CDR3 is TGTGCCAGCAGCCAACAGCTAGCGGGATATTACGAGCAGTACTTC. Amino acid sequence: CASSQQLAGYYEQYF.

This clonotype has at least ten counts. This chain joins TRBV28 and TRBJ2-5, with 8 bases identical to TRBD2. Germline V gene lookup returns CDR1 MDHEN and CDR2 SYDVKM. J lost 1 base, V lost 5 bases, and 9 bases had no gene match. This CDR3 contains 16 residues. Written as DNA, the CDR3 is TGTGCCAGCAGTCAACCGACTAGCGCACCCCAAGAGACCCAGTACTTC. This translates into CASSQPTSAPQETQYF.

V is TRBV5-1 and J is TRBJ1-1; D may be TRBD1 (5 bases). Germline V lookup: CDR1 SGHRS, CDR2 YFSETQ. CDR3 length equals 18 residues. Trimming took 2 bases from V and 1 from J, leaving 21 bases between them. CDR3 sequence (DNA): TGCGCCAGCAGCTTAGGATGGACACTCGGCCGTGGGAACACTGAAGCTTTCTTT. It encodes CASSLGWTLGRGNTEAFF.

The chain links TRBV29-1 to TRBJ2-3, with D possibly being TRBD1 (5 bases). V was cut by 5 bases and J by 3 bases, with 18 bases left in between. Per the germline V gene, CDR1 is SQVTM and CDR2 is ANQGSEA. The CDR3 covers 15 residues. The CDR3 DNA is TGCAGCGTTAGCTACAGGTCTGGAGTGACAGATACGCAGTATTTT. Its translation: CSVSYRSGVTDTQYF.

In this sample, this clonotype turned up a few times. V usage is TRBV25-1 and J usage is TRBJ1-1; possibly TRBD1 for D (6 bases). Trimming took 6 bases from V and 0 from J, leaving 11 bases between them. CDR3 size: 14 residues. CDR1 and CDR2 from the germline V gene are MGHDK and SYGVNS. As DNA, the CDR3 is TGTGCCAGCAGGGGCACAGGGATGAACACTGAAGCTTTCTTT. It translates to CASRGTGMNTEAFF.

The gene calls are TRBV18 and TRBJ1-2; no clear D. Looked up from germline, CDR1 is KGHSH and CDR2 is LQKENI. With 5 bases removed from V and 7 bases from J, the gap between germline ends came to 11 bases. The CDR3 consists of 12 residues. CDR3 in amino acids: CASSVERVGYTF. In nucleotides, the CDR3 is TGTGCCAGCTCAGTGGAGCGGGTTGGCTACACCTTC.

This clonotype was found many times. This chain's CDR3 is CASSYQFRGSDEQYF. The CDR3 nucleotides are TGTGCCAGCAGCTACCAATTCAGGGGGAGCGACGAGCAGTACTTC. The chain couples TRBV11-2 to TRBJ2-7; 7 positions agree with TRBD1. This CDR3 region has 15 residues. CDR1 is SGHAT, CDR2 FQNNGV, per germline. V shed 4 bases, J shed 5 bases, and the junction held 11 bases outside the gene matches.

This CDR3 is CASSLVAGDKNIQYF. In DNA, the CDR3 is TGTGCCAGCAGCCTAGTGGCAGGGGACAAAAACATTCAGTACTTC. This chain links TRBV11-2 with TRBJ2-4, with D perhaps matching TRBD1 (6 bases). Trimming pared 5 bases from V and 3 bases from J, leaving 14 bases between. The CDR3 loop spans 15 amino acids. Germline V gene data show CDR1 as SGHAT and CDR2 as FQNNGV.